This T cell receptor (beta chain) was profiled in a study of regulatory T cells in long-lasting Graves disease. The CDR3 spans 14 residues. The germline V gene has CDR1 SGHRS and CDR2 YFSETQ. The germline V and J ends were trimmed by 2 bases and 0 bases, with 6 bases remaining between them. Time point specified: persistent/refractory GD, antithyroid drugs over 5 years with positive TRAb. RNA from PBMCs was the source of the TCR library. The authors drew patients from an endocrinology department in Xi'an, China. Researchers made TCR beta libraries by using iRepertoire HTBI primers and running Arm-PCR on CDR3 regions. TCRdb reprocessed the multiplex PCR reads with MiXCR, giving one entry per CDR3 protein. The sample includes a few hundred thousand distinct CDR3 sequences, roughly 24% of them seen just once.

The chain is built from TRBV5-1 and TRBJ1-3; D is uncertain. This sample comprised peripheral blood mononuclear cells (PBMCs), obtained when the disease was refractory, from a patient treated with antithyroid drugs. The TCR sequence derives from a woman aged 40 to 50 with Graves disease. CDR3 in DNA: TGCGCCAGCAGCTTCGGCCCCTCTGGAAACACCATATATTTT. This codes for CASSFGPSGNTIYF.